Shown below are 14 T cell receptor beta chains from a single sample sequenced in a study of T cells in Graves' hyperthyroidism and ophthalmopathy. Amplification of TCR beta CDR3 regions used RNA as the template. In the first-round RT-PCR of the TCR CDR3, the HTBI primer set was used. TCRdb used MiXCR to reprocess the multiplex PCR reads, holding one entry per CDR3 protein. The sample holds more than 500,000 distinct CDR3 sequences, 46% seen once. The source material was peripheral blood or thyroid tissue (not recorded which). These receptors were taken from an adult woman with Graves' disease, either hyperthyroidism or ophthalmopathy (not recorded which).

V gene TRBV20-1 combines with J gene TRBJ1-5; D might be TRBD1 (6 bases). This CDR3 spans 15 amino acids. Germline V gives CDR1 DFQATT, CDR2 SNEGSKA (reference sequence). The V end lost 2 bases, the J end lost 6 bases, and 17 bases lay between the germline ends. CDR3 protein: CSARSGGALGQPQHF. Here the CDR3 DNA reads TGCAGTGCTAGAAGCGGGGGGGCATTGGGTCAGCCCCAGCATTTT.

The V gene is TRBV7-9, the J gene TRBJ2-1, with TRBD2 matching 7 bases. The CDR3 is 15 residues long. Trimming cost V 1 base and J 4 bases; bases outside gene matches: 4. The germline gives CDR1 SEHNR, CDR2 FQNEAQ (reference sequence). The CDR3 region has the DNA TGTGCCAGCAGCTTAGGTCTAGCGGAGTACAATGAGCAGTTCTTC. Encoded protein: CASSLGLAEYNEQFF.

The chain carries TRBV7-3 and TRBJ2-7, with 9 bases matching TRBD1. There are 12 residues in the CDR3. CDR1 is SGHTA, CDR2 FQGTGA, per germline. J was trimmed by 6 bases and V by 6 bases; bases with no gene match: 3. The CDR3: CASRATGGEQYF. The CDR3 nucleotides are TGTGCCAGCAGGGCGACAGGGGGCGAGCAGTACTTC.

The genes are TRBV7-3 and TRBJ2-3, with a weak D call TRBD2 (5 bases). Trimming shortened V by 2 bases and J by 2 bases, and 11 bases separated the two germline ends. This CDR3 has 15 amino acids. CDR1 is SGHTA, CDR2 FQGTGA, per germline. CDR3 DNA sequence: TGTGCCAGCAGCTTAGGACTCCCCTACACAGATACGCAGTATTTT. Translating gives CASSLGLPYTDTQYF.

In this sample, this clonotype turned up a few times. Here the CDR3 DNA reads TGTGCCAGCAGCCAAGGGACAGCTAACTATGGCTACACCTTC. Protein product: CASSQGTANYGYTF. The V gene is TRBV14, the J gene TRBJ1-2, with D tentatively TRBD1 (6 bases). CDR3 length equals 14 residues. The ends were cut back, 1 base at V and 0 bases at J, with 6 bases in the middle. Germline V gene lookup returns CDR1 SGHDN and CDR2 FVKESK.

With regard to this clonotype: Its ends do not fully match the called genes, so a read error is possible. The genes are TRBV5-1 and TRBJ2-5, with 9 positions matching TRBD1. Germline-derived CDR1 and CDR2 are SGHRS and YFSETQ. This CDR3 region has 15 residues. DNA for the CDR3: TGTGCCAGCAGCTTGGGACAGGGAGAGTGGGAGACCCAGTACTTC. Translated, it gives CASSLGQGEWETQYF.

In this sample, this clonotype turned up many times. The genes are TRBV2 and TRBJ2-7; 7 bases match TRBD2. J was trimmed by 4 bases and V by 2 bases; bases with no gene match: 8. CDR3 size: 15 residues. In germline, CDR1 is SNHLY, CDR2 FYNNEI. The DNA for the CDR3 is TGTGCCAGCAGTGAACGTCAGGGAGGGGCTTACGAGCAGTACTTC. It encodes CASSERQGGAYEQYF.

This clonotype was counted once. A much larger clone differs from this one at a single base, so this may be a read error. The chain links TRBV6-1 to TRBJ1-5; D not certain. There are 14 residues in the CDR3. The germline V and J ends were trimmed by 1 base and 3 bases, with 7 bases remaining between them. Germline V gives CDR1 MNHNS, CDR2 SASEGT. CDR3 bases: TGTGCCAGCAGTGAAGACGGTCTCAATCAGCCCCAGCATTTT. Translation: CASSEDGLNQPQHF.

Turning to this clonotype: The CDR3 ends on some other residue instead of the conserved phenylalanine or tryptophan, so this is likely a read error. No DNA is shown, since the ends of the CDR3 on it are uncertain; the CDR3 is the one TCRdb lists. The chain links TRBV13 to TRBJ1-4. Germline CDR1 reads PRHDT; CDR2 reads FYEKMQ (reference sequence). The CDR3 sequence runs 8 residues, both termini included. The CDR3 loop is CASSPRSS.

This clonotype was observed once. At one boundary the junction diverges from the germline segment, which might be a read error. The chain uses TRBV7-9 and TRBJ1-5, with D uncertain. Germline CDR1 reads SEHNR; CDR2 reads FQNEAQ (reference sequence). The CDR3 consists of 14 residues. The CDR3 is CASRHGVGNQPQHF. The CDR3 region has the DNA TGTGCCAGCAGGCATGGGGTGGGCAATCAGCCCCAGCACTTT.

This clonotype appeared a single time. The rearrangement links TRBV25-1 to TRBJ2-7; D is ambiguous. The CDR3 runs 11 residues. The germline gives CDR1 MGHDK, CDR2 SYGVNS. Trimming took 8 bases from V and 2 from J, leaving 7 bases between them. CDR3 residues: CASVQAYEQYF. The CDR3 nucleotides read TGTGCCAGCGTTCAGGCCTACGAGCAGTACTTC.

This clonotype was seen ten or more times. The chain links TRBV20-1 to TRBJ1-1; D ambiguous. Germline values: CDR1 DFQATT, CDR2 SNEGSKA (reference sequence). V was clipped by 3 bases and J by 0 bases, with 5 bases between them. The CDR3 spans 12 residues. CDR3 nucleotide sequence: TGCAGTGCTAGCTTTTTGAACACTGAAGCTTTCTTT. Its translation: CSASFLNTEAFF.

This clonotype showed up just once. The chain recombines TRBV2 with TRBJ1-5; a possible D gene is TRBD1 (6 bases). The germline gives CDR1 SNHLY, CDR2 FYNNEI. The CDR3 has 16 residues. The V end lost 6 bases, the J end lost 3 bases, and 18 bases lay between the germline ends. The chain's CDR3 is CASRPRWAGDNQPQHF. CDR3 DNA sequence: TGTGCCAGCAGGCCAAGGTGGGCAGGGGACAATCAGCCCCAGCATTTT. Combining the CDR3 with reference TRBV2 and TRBJ1-5 gives the whole variable domain EPEVTQTPSHQVTQMGQEVILRCVPISNHLYFYWYRQILGQKVEFLVSFYNNEISEKSEIFDDQFSVERPDGSNFTLKIRSTKLEDSAMYFCASRPRWAGDNQPQHFGDGTRLSIL.

The chain combines TRBV5-1 with TRBJ2-6; possibly TRBD1 for D (6 bases). Germline V gene lookup returns CDR1 SGHRS and CDR2 YFSETQ. V was cut by 3 bases and J by 0 bases, with 13 bases left in between. This CDR3 has 17 amino acids. Here the CDR3 DNA reads TGCGCCAGCAGCTATAGGACAGCTCGCTCTGGGGCCAACGTCCTGACTTTC. Residues: CASSYRTARSGANVLTF.